This TCR beta chain was retrieved from a study of blood T cells in healthy people across ages. The study's findings and limits: In these data, TCR beta diversity tracked strongly with naive T cell percentage. Significant beta diversity loss was already apparent by age approximately 37, declining roughly linearly.

With regard to this clonotype: Its specificity is unknown.

The CDR3 is made up of 14 amino acids. The germline V gene encodes CDR1 MNHEY and CDR2 SMNVEV (reference sequence). V shed 5 bases, J shed 7 bases, and the junction held 5 bases outside the gene matches. Combining a sample-barcoded 5' primer with a J-beta primer mix, a second PCR ran for roughly 7 to 11 cycles. The template-switch adaptor, which had 12 random nucleotides, put a tag on each cDNA molecule. TCRdb analysed the 5' RACE reads with MiXCR anew, one entry per CDR3 protein. The data contain roughly 1.6 million distinct CDR3 sequences, 30% to 40% of them singletons. The sequenced sample consisted of blood. The J gene is TRBJ2-1, the V gene TRBV27, with TRBD2 matching over 10 bases. The clonotype was recovered from a woman between 25 and 40 years old in good health. This CDR3 is CASSRAGGPNEQFF. The CDR3 DNA reads TGTGCCAGCAGTCGAGCGGGAGGGCCGAATGAGCAGTTCTTC.